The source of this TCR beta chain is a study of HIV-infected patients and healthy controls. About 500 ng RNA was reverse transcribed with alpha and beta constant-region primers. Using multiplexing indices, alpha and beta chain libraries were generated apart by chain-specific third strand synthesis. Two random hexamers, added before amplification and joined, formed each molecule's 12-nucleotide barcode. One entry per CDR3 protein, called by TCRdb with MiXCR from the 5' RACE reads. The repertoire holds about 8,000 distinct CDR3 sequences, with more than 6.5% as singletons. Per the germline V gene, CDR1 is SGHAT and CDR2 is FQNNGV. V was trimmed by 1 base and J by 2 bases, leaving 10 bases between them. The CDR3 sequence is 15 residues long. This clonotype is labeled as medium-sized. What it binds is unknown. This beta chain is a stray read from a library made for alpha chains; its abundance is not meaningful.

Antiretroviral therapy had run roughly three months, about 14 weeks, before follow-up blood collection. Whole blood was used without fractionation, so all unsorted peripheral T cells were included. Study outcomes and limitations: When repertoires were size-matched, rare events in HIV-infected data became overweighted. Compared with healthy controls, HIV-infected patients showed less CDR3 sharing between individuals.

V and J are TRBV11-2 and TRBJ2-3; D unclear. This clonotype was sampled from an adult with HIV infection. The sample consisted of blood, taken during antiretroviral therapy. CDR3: CASSLVAGPTDTQYF. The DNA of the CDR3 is TGTGCCAGCAGCTTAGTTGCAGGACCCACAGATACGCAGTATTTT.